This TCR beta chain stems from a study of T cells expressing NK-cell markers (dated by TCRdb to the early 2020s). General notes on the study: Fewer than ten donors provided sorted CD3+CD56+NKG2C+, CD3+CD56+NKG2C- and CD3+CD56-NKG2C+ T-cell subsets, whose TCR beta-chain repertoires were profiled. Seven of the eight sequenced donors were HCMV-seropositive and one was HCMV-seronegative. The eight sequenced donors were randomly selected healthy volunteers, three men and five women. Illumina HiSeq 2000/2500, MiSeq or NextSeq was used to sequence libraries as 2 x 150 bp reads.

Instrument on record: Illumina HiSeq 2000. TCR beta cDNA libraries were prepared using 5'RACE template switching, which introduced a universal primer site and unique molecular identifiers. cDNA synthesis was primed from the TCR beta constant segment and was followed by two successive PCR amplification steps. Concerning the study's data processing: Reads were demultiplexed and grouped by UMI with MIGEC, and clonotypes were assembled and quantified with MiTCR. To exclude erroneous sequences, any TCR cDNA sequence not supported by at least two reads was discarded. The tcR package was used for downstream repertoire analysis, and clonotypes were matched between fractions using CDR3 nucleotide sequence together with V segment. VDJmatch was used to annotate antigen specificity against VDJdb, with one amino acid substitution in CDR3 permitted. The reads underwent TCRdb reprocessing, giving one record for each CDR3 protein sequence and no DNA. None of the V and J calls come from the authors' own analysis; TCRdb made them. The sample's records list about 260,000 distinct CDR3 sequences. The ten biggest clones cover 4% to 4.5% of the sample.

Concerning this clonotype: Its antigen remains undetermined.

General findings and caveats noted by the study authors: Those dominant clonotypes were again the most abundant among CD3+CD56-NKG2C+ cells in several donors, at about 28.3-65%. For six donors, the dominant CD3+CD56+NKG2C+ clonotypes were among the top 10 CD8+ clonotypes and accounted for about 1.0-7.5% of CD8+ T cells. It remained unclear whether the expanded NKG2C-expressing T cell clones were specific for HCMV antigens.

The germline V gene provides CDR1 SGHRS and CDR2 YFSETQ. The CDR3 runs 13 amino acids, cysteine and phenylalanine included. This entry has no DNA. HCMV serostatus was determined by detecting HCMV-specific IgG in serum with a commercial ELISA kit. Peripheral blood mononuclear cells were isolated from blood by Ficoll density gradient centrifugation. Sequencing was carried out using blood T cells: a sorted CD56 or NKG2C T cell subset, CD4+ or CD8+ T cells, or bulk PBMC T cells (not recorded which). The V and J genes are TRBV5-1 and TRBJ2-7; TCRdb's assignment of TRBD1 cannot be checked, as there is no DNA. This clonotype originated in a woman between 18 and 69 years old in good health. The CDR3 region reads CASSGGTGYEQYF.